The 8 T cell receptor beta chains below were found in one sample sequenced in a study of response to subunit inactivated influenza vaccine. From the RT-PCR reads, TCRdb called clonotypes with MiXCR, one entry per CDR3 protein. The repertoire includes hundreds of thousands of distinct CDR3 sequences, 12% to 15% of them detected once, and less than 9% sits in the top ten. Sequenced material: PBMCs from blood, taken around 14 days before vaccination. The receptors come from a man aged 45-65 years who received an inactivated influenza vaccine.

The sample holds a few counts of this clonotype. The CDR3 here is CASSGESLAKNIQYF. DNA of the CDR3: TGTGCCAGCAGTGGTGAAAGCCTAGCCAAAAACATTCAGTACTTC. The chain joins TRBV6-1 to TRBJ2-4; no reliable D call. The germline gives CDR1 MNHNS, CDR2 SASEGT. The ends were cut back, 4 bases at V and 0 bases at J, with 10 bases in the middle. The CDR3 loop spans 15 amino acids.

The V gene is TRBV3-1, the J gene TRBJ2-5, with a weak D call TRBD2 (6 bases). The CDR3 sequence is 18 residues long. CDR1 is LGHDT and CDR2 is YNNKEL in the germline V gene (reference sequence). V lost 0 bases and J lost 4, with 21 bases in between. This CDR3 is CASSQDLFSRGKGETQYF. CDR3 nucleotides: TGTGCCAGCAGCCAAGATCTTTTCTCGCGGGGAAAGGGAGAGACCCAGTACTTC.

This chain joins TRBV12-3 or TRBV12-4 and TRBJ1-1; D remains ambiguous. With 5 bases removed from V and 7 bases from J, the gap between germline ends came to 8 bases. The length of the CDR3 is 11 residues. The CDR3 sequence is CASSPLGEAFF. The CDR3 DNA sequence: TGTGCCAGCAGTCCCCTGGGTGAAGCTTTCTTT.

A few counts support this clonotype. The gene calls are TRBV15 and TRBJ1-1, with D unclear. The germline V and J ends were trimmed by 0 bases and 4 bases, with 6 bases remaining between them. CDR1 is LNHNV, CDR2 YYDKDF, per germline (reference sequence). This CDR3 contains 13 residues. Here the CDR3 DNA reads TGTGCCACCAGCAGAGAGCCAAGCACTGAAGCTTTCTTT. This encodes CATSREPSTEAFF.

This clonotype was seen a handful of times. This chain connects TRBV29-1 to TRBJ2-1, with 9 bases fitting TRBD2. Looked up from germline, CDR1 is SQVTM and CDR2 is ANQGSEA. Losses at the gene ends were 4 bases for V and 9 bases for J; bases not matched to a gene: 13. The CDR3 totals 15 residues. CDR3 bases: TGCAGCGTTGGGGCGCGTCTAGCGGGAACGGGTGAGCAGTTCTTC. It translates to CSVGARLAGTGEQFF.

This clonotype was recorded many times. The chain is built from TRBV5-1 and TRBJ2-3; 7 nucleotides agree with TRBD1. CDR1 SGHRS and CDR2 YFSETQ come from the germline V gene. The CDR3 contains 16 residues. V shed 0 bases and J 0 bases; nucleotides not matched to a gene: 4. The CDR3 reads CASSLALGQSTDTQYF. CDR3 nucleotide sequence: TGCGCCAGCAGCTTGGCTTTGGGACAGAGCACAGATACGCAGTATTTT.

This clonotype has just a few counts. The chain recombines TRBV25-1 with TRBJ2-1; D not resolved. V lost 5 bases to trimming and J lost 5 bases, with 13 bases between them. Germline V gives CDR1 MGHDK, CDR2 SYGVNS. CDR3 length: 14 residues. DNA for the CDR3: TGTGCCAGCAGTTTCCGGGTTTTGGACAATGAGCAGTTCTTC. Protein product: CASSFRVLDNEQFF.

The chain links TRBV5-1 to TRBJ2-5; 7 bases are shared with TRBD1. Losses at the gene ends were 5 bases for V and 1 base for J; bases not matched to a gene: 11. The CDR3 covers 16 residues. CDR1 and CDR2 (germline): SGHRS, YFSETQ. This CDR3 is CASSAVAGTAQETQYF. The CDR3 region has the DNA TGCGCCAGCAGTGCGGTCGCCGGGACAGCCCAAGAGACCCAGTACTTC.